The 29 T cell receptor beta chains listed next were all sequenced from one sample in a study of neoadjuvant anti-PD-1 for oral cavity cancer. Some clones are missing from TCRdb's copy, which holds only in-frame ones; the method was immunoSEQ multiplex PCR. The sample has some 7,700 clones; under 80% are singletons. Described time point: after neoadjuvant nivolumab, at surgical resection. The source material was PBMCs, sampled after nivolumab (anti-PD-1) treatment. All receptors derive from a person between 35 and 79 years old with oral cavity squamous cell carcinoma.

This chain connects TRBV13 to TRBJ2-1; 8 bases match TRBD2. Germline CDR1 and CDR2: PRHDT and FYEKMQ (reference sequence). Germline trimming cut 2 bases from V and 0 bases from J; bases unmatched to any gene: 9. The CDR3 totals 18 residues. The CDR3 is CASSLTSGGISSYNEQFF. The CDR3 DNA is TGTGCCAGCAGCTTAACAAGCGGGGGAATCAGCTCCTACAATGAGCAGTTCTTC.

J is TRBJ2-7 and V is TRBV7-9; tentatively, D is TRBD1 (6 bases). The CDR3 has 15 residues. CDR1 is SEHNR and CDR2 is FQNEAQ in the germline V gene (reference sequence). V shed 5 bases and J shed 5 bases, with 19 bases lying between them. The CDR3 DNA sequence: TGTGCCAGCAGCCGCCTTGATGGACAGAACCACGAGCAGTACTTC. Encoded protein: CASSRLDGQNHEQYF.

This chain uses TRBV6-4 with TRBJ2-3; D remains unclear. CDR3 size: 13 residues. V was pared by 3 bases and J by 2 bases, with 6 bases between. CDR1 is MRHNA, CDR2 SNTAGT, per germline. The DNA of the CDR3 is TGTGCCAGCAGTGATTCTAACACAGATACGCAGTATTTT. Its protein product is CASSDSNTDTQYF.

The rearrangement links TRBV13 to TRBJ1-2; D is undetermined. The germline V gene has CDR1 PRHDT and CDR2 FYEKMQ (reference sequence). The CDR3 is made up of 12 amino acids. The germline V and J ends were trimmed by 5 bases and 5 bases, with 9 bases remaining between them. The DNA of the CDR3 is TGTGCCAGCAGCCCAAGCGTTTATGGCTACACCTTC. Protein product: CASSPSVYGYTF.

In its sample, this clone was seen a few times. The chain is built from TRBV4-1 and TRBJ2-3; D could derive from TRBD1 or TRBD2 (5 bases each). The V end was cut by 0 bases, the J end by 2 bases, with 12 bases between. CDR3 length: 16 amino acids. CDR1 is MGHRA and CDR2 is YSYEKL in the germline V gene. CDR3: CASSQDVWDPTDTQYF. As DNA, the CDR3 is TGCGCCAGCAGCCAAGATGTCTGGGACCCCACAGATACGCAGTATTTT.

The rearrangement links TRBV27 to TRBJ1-1, with 7 bases matching TRBD1. V shed 5 bases and J 0 bases; nucleotides not matched to a gene: 12. Per the germline V gene, CDR1 is MNHEY and CDR2 is SMNVEV (reference sequence). CDR3 length: 17 amino acids. CDR3 sequence (DNA): TGTGCCAGCAGTCCAAGGGGCCCGGGACAGATGAACACTGAAGCTTTCTTT. This translates into CASSPRGPGQMNTEAFF.

The CDR3: CASTGTPQRNEQFF. The CDR3 nucleotides read TGCGCCAGCACTGGCACGCCCCAGAGGAATGAGCAGTTCTTC. This rearrangement joins TRBV5-1 to TRBJ2-1, with D unresolved. V shed 6 bases and J shed 7 bases, with 17 bases lying between them. This CDR3 region has 14 residues. Germline V CDR1 and CDR2: SGHRS, YFSETQ.

This chain connects TRBV30 to TRBJ1-5; D perhaps matches TRBD1 (5 bases). Germline CDR1 is GTSNPN and CDR2 is SVGIG (reference sequence). V lost 0 bases and J lost 7, with 10 bases in between. This CDR3 has 13 amino acids. The CDR3, as DNA: TGTGCCTGGAGTGTAGGAGGGGTGCAGCCCCAGCATTTT. Translating gives CAWSVGGVQPQHF.

CDR3: CAISGLPGGNYGYTF. The CDR3, as DNA: TGTGCCATCAGTGGACTGCCCGGGGGGAACTATGGCTACACCTTC. The chain couples TRBV10-3 to TRBJ1-2, with D maybe TRBD1 (5 bases). The CDR3 runs to 15 residues. Germline V CDR1 and CDR2: ENHRY, SYGVKD. With 4 bases removed from V and 2 bases from J, the gap between germline ends came to 14 bases.

This chain connects TRBV28 to TRBJ2-7, with D tentatively TRBD1 (5 bases). The CDR3 sequence is 12 residues long. V lost 6 bases and J 2 bases, leaving 8 bases between the germline ends. Germline values: CDR1 MDHEN, CDR2 SYDVKM. CDR3 nucleotide sequence: TGTGCCAGCAGCAGGGTTACCTACGAGCAGTACTTC. Translated: CASSRVTYEQYF.

This rearrangement joins TRBV2 to TRBJ2-3; the D is unclear. V lost 6 bases, J lost 8 bases, and 18 bases lay in between. Germline V gene sequence: CDR1 SNHLY, CDR2 FYNNEI. The CDR3 contains 14 residues. CDR3 region: CASREMGSPVTQYF. CDR3 DNA sequence: TGTGCCAGCAGGGAAATGGGCTCACCGGTTACGCAGTATTTT.

The rearrangement uses TRBV14 and TRBJ2-1; D is ambiguous. This CDR3 comprises 12 residues. The V gene's germline CDR1 is SGHDN and CDR2 FVKESK. V was pared by 2 bases and J by 6 bases, with 5 bases between. CDR3 coding DNA: TGTGCCAGCAGCCAACGCCCCAATGAGCAGTTCTTC. This translates into CASSQRPNEQFF. The entire variable domain, with the rest obtained from reference TRBV14 and TRBJ2-1, is as follows: EAGVTQFPSHSVIEKGQTVTLRCDPISGHDNLYWYRRVMGKEIKFLLHFVKESKQDESGMPNNRFLAERTGGTYSTLKVQPAELEDSGVYFCASSQRPNEQFFGPGTRLTVL.

This chain connects TRBV19 to TRBJ2-3; TRBD2 agrees at 9 bases. The V and J ends lost 1 base and 4 bases, in that order; junction bases with no gene match: 6. Germline lookup yields CDR1 LNHDA and CDR2 SQIVND (reference sequence). This CDR3 is 16 amino acids long. CDR3 region: CASSIGAAGGPDTQYF. CDR3 nucleotide sequence: TGTGCCAGTAGTATAGGAGCAGCGGGGGGTCCAGATACGCAGTATTTT.

The V call is TRBV21-1, the J call TRBJ1-1. TRBV21-1 is deemed a pseudogene. CDR3 length: 16 amino acids. CDR3 in amino acids: CASSKVIGTGDTEAFF. The DNA of the CDR3 is TGTGCCAGCAGCAAAGTGATCGGGACCGGGGACACTGAAGCTTTCTTT.

The CDR3 bases are TGTGCCAGCAGCGGCCTGGCAGATACGCAGTATTTT. Its translation is CASSGLADTQYF. The rearrangement links TRBV9 to TRBJ2-3; D is undetermined. The germline V gene has CDR1 SGDLS and CDR2 YYNGEE. The germline V and J ends were trimmed by 3 bases and 4 bases, with 6 bases remaining between them. The CDR3 has 12 amino acids.

The chain recombines TRBV7-2 with TRBJ1-5, with D unresolved. The CDR3 is 14 amino acids. V shed 5 bases and J shed 3 bases, with 11 bases lying between them. Germline V CDR1 and CDR2: SGHTA, FQGNSA. The CDR3 loop is CASSRGTVNQPQHF. The CDR3 nucleotides read TGTGCCAGCAGCCGGGGAACAGTCAATCAGCCCCAGCATTTT. Combining the CDR3 with reference TRBV7-2 and TRBJ1-5 gives the whole variable domain GAGVSQSPSNKVTEKGKDVELRCDPISGHTALYWYRQSLGQGLEFLIYFQGNSAPDKSGLPSDRFSAERTGGSVSTLTIQRTQQEDSAVYLCASSRGTVNQPQHFGDGTRLSIL.

The rearrangement uses TRBV6-5 and TRBJ2-2; no clear D. V was pared by 8 bases and J by 4 bases, with 17 bases between. This CDR3 is built from 15 residues. Germline assignment: CDR1 MNHEY and CDR2 SVGAGI. CDR3 amino acids: CASGVSTVLTGELFF. DNA for the CDR3: TGTGCCAGCGGAGTCTCGACGGTACTCACCGGGGAGCTGTTTTTT.

The gene calls are TRBV28 and TRBJ2-5; tentative D call: TRBD2 (7 bases). The CDR3 runs to 15 residues. Germline V gene sequence: CDR1 MDHEN, CDR2 SYDVKM. Deletions cut 6 bases from V and 3 bases from J, with 17 bases between. The CDR3 bases are TGTGCCAGCAGACGCCCTGGGGGGGGCGAAGAGACCCAGTACTTC. This sequence encodes CASRRPGGGEETQYF.

The V and J genes are TRBV7-2 and TRBJ1-1; 8 bases are shared with TRBD1. CDR3 length: 12 residues. V shed 5 bases and J 12 bases; nucleotides not matched to a gene: 8. Germline values: CDR1 SGHTA, CDR2 FQGNSA. CDR3 DNA: TGTGCCAGCAGCCTACGACAGGGGCGGTCTTTCTTT. Protein: CASSLRQGRSFF.

V usage is TRBV15 and J usage is TRBJ1-6; 7 bases match TRBD1. This CDR3 comprises 17 residues. The V segment lost 2 bases and the J segment 0 bases; nucleotides outside the gene matches: 4. Germline V gives CDR1 LNHNV, CDR2 YYDKDF (reference sequence). CDR3 protein: CATSRPGQLSYNSPLHF. The CDR3 DNA follows: TGTGCCACCAGCAGACCGGGACAGCTCTCCTATAATTCACCCCTCCACTTT.

The chain joins TRBV6-1 to TRBJ2-3; D is perhaps TRBD1 (6 bases). V was pared by 4 bases and J by 6 bases, with 14 bases between. The germline CDR1 and CDR2 sequences are MNHNS and SASEGT. This CDR3 comprises 14 residues. CDR3 protein: CASSVPGARDTQYF. The CDR3 coding sequence is TGTGCCAGCAGTGTCCCAGGGGCCCGGGATACGCAGTATTTT.

The rearrangement links TRBV19 to TRBJ2-2; D is unresolved. Germline lookup yields CDR1 LNHDA and CDR2 SQIVND (reference sequence). V was cut by 6 bases and J by 1 base, with 9 bases left in between. CDR3 length: 14 residues. This CDR3 is CASSLHENTGELFF. CDR3 coding DNA: TGTGCCAGTAGCTTACACGAGAACACCGGGGAGCTGTTTTTT.

This clone was found a few times. The chain recombines TRBV5-4 with TRBJ2-1, with D perhaps TRBD1 (5 bases). The V gene lost 4 bases and the J gene lost 3 bases, with 14 bases spanning the gap. The germline CDR1 and CDR2 sequences are SGHNT and YYREEE (reference sequence). This CDR3 has 15 amino acids. The CDR3 loop is CASSNGHSLYNEQFF. CDR3 DNA: TGTGCCAGCAGCAACGGACACTCGCTCTACAATGAGCAGTTCTTC.

V gene TRBV6-6 combines with J gene TRBJ1-5; the D is unclear. CDR3 size: 15 residues. Trimming shortened V by 2 bases and J by 4 bases, and 12 bases separated the two germline ends. Per germline, CDR1 MNHNY and CDR2 SVGAGI (reference sequence). This CDR3 is CASSYLGPPNQPQHF. For the CDR3, the DNA is TGTGCCAGCAGTTACCTGGGCCCACCGAATCAGCCCCAGCATTTT.

The V and J genes are TRBV19 and TRBJ2-7, with TRBD1 matching 7 bases. CDR1 is LNHDA, CDR2 SQIVND, per germline (reference sequence). The CDR3 is 14 residues long. J lost 2 bases, V lost 1 base, and 2 bases had no gene match. The CDR3: CASSIVDRAYEQYF. Here the CDR3 DNA reads TGTGCCAGTAGTATAGTCGACAGGGCCTACGAGCAGTACTTC.

This clone was found once. The CDR3 region has the DNA TGTGCCAGTAGTGGCCAGGCCTATCAGCCCCAGCATTTT. Encoded protein: CASSGQAYQPQHF. The chain couples TRBV19 to TRBJ1-5; D remains ambiguous. The germline gives CDR1 LNHDA, CDR2 SQIVND (reference sequence). CDR3 size: 13 residues. The ends were cut back, 5 bases at V and 5 bases at J, with 10 bases in the middle.

The rearrangement joins TRBV4-2 to TRBJ2-3, with no clear D. This CDR3 has 16 amino acids. Germline-derived CDR1 and CDR2 are LGHNA and YNFKEQ. The V end lost 0 bases, the J end lost 0 bases, and 10 bases lay between the germline ends. The CDR3 sequence: CASSQDVFDSTDTQYF. DNA of the CDR3: TGTGCCAGCAGCCAAGATGTGTTTGACAGCACAGATACGCAGTATTTT.

The rearrangement links TRBV7-9 to TRBJ2-2; TRBD2 matches 7 bases. CDR3 length: 16 amino acids. Germline CDR1 SEHNR, CDR2 FQNEAQ (reference sequence). V lost 1 base, J lost 4 bases, and 6 bases stayed unmatched. CDR3 loop: CASSLVAGESTGELFF. In nucleotides, the CDR3 is TGTGCCAGCAGCTTAGTCGCGGGGGAGAGCACCGGGGAGCTGTTTTTT.

The table lists this clone with a few counts. The V call is TRBV19, the J call TRBJ1-1; no clear D. Per the germline V gene, CDR1 is LNHDA and CDR2 is SQIVND (reference sequence). The CDR3 totals 13 residues. V shed 5 bases and J shed 0 bases, with 7 bases lying between them. CDR3: CASSATVNTEAFF. The CDR3 DNA follows: TGTGCCAGTAGTGCGACGGTGAACACTGAAGCTTTCTTT. Full variable domain (rest looked up from reference TRBV19 and TRBJ1-1): DGGITQSPKYLFRKEGQNVTLSCEQNLNHDAMYWYRQDPGQGLRLIYYSQIVNDFQKGDIAEGYSVSREKKESFPLTVTSAQKNPTAFYLCASSATVNTEAFFGQGTRLTVV.